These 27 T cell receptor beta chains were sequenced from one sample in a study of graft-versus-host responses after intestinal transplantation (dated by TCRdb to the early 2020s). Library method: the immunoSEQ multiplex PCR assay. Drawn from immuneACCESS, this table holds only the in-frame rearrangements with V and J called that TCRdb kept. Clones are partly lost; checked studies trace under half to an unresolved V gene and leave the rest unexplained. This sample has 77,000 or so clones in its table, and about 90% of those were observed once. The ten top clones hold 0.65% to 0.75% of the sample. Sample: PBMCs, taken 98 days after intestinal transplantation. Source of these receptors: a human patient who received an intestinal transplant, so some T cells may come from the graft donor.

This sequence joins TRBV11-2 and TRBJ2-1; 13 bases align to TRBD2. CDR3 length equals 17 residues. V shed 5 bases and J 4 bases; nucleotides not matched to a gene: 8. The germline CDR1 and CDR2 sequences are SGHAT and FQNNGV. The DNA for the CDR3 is TGTGCCAGCAGCCCGAGACTAGCGGGGGGCTCGTACAATGAGCAGTTCTTC. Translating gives CASSPRLAGGSYNEQFF. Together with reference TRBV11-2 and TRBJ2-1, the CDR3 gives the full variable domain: EAGVAQSPRYKIIEKRQSVAFWCNPISGHATLYWYQQILGQGPKLLIQFQNNGVVDDSQLPKDRFSAERLKGVDSTLKIQPAKLEDSAVYLCASSPRLAGGSYNEQFFGPGTRLTVL.

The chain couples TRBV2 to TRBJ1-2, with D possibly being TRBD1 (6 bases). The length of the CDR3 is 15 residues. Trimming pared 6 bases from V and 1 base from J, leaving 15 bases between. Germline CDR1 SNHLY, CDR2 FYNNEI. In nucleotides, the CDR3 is TGTGCCAGCAGGGGGGGCGGGAACTATAACTATGGCTACACCTTC. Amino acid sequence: CASRGGGNYNYGYTF. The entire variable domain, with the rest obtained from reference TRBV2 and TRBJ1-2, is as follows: EPEVTQTPSHQVTQMGQEVILRCVPISNHLYFYWYRQILGQKVEFLVSFYNNEISEKSEIFDDQFSVERPDGSNFTLKIRSTKLEDSAMYFCASRGGGNYNYGYTFGSGTRLTVV.

CDR3 nucleotide sequence: TGTGCCAGCAGCTTCCCCTCTAAGCGGGAGGGAAAATCGGATGAGCAGTTCTTC. As protein: CASSFPSKREGKSDEQFF. The chain recombines TRBV11-1 with TRBJ2-1; 10 bases align to TRBD2. Trimming at V came to 3 bases and at J to 8 bases, leaving 16 bases not matched to a gene. The CDR3 is 18 residues long. Germline V gives CDR1 SGHAT, CDR2 FQDESV (reference sequence).

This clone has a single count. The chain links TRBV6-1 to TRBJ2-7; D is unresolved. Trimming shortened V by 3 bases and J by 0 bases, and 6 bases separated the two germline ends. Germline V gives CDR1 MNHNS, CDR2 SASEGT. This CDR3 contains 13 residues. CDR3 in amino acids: CASSDYYSYEQYF. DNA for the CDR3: TGTGCCAGCAGTGACTACTACTCCTACGAGCAGTACTTC.

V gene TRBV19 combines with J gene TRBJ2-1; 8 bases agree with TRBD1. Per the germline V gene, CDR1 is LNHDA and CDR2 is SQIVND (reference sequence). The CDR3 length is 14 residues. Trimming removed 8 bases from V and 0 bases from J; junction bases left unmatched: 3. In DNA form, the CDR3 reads TGTGCCAGTGGAACAGGGGGCTCCTACAATGAGCAGTTCTTC. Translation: CASGTGGSYNEQFF.

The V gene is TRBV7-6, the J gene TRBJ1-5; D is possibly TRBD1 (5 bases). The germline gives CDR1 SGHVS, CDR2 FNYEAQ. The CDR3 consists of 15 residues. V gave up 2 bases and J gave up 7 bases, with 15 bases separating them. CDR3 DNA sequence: TGTGCCAGCAGCTTAACGTCGGGGCGCGGGCAGCCCCAGCATTTT. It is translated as CASSLTSGRGQPQHF.

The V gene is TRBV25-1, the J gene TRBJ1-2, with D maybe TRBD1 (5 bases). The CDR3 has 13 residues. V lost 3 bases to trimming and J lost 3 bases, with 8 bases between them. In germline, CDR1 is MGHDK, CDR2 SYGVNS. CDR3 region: CASSEGPHYGYTF. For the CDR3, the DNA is TGTGCCAGCAGTGAGGGGCCACACTATGGCTACACCTTC.

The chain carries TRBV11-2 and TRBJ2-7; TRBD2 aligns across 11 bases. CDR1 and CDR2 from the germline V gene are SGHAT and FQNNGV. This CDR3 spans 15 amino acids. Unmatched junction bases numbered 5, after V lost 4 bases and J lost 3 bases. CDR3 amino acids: CASSSVGTSGYEQYF. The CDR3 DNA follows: TGTGCCAGCAGCTCAGTTGGGACTAGCGGCTACGAGCAGTACTTC.

The CDR3 nucleotides are TGCAGCGTCCTGCCGGGACAGGGGACCTACGAGCAGTACTTC. Translated: CSVLPGQGTYEQYF. The V gene is TRBV29-1, the J gene TRBJ2-7, with 10 bases lining up with TRBD1. The germline gives CDR1 SQVTM, CDR2 ANQGSEA. The CDR3 totals 14 residues. V shed 6 bases and J 2 bases; nucleotides not matched to a gene: 7.

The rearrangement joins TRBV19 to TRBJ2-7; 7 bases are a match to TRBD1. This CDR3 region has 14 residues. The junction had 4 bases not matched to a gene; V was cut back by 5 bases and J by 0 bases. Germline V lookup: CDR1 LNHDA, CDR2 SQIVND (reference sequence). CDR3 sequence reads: CASSQAGGSYEQYF. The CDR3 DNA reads TGTGCCAGTAGTCAGGCAGGGGGCTCCTACGAGCAGTACTTC.

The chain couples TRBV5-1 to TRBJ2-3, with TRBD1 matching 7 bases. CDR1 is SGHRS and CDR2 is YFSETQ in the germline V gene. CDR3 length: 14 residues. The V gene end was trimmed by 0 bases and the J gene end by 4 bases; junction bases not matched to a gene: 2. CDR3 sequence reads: CASSLVQGPDTQYF. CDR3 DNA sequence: TGCGCCAGCAGCTTGGTACAGGGGCCAGATACGCAGTATTTT.

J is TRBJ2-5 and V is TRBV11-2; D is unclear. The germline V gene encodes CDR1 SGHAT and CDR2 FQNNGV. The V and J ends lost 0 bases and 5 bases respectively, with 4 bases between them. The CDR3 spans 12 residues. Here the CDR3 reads CASSLERETQYF. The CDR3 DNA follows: TGTGCCAGCAGCTTAGAAAGGGAGACCCAGTACTTC.

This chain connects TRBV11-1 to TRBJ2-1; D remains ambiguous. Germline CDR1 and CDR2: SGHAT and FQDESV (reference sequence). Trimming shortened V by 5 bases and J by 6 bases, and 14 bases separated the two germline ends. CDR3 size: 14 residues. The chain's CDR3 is CASSPFGPFNEQFF. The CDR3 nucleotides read TGTGCCAGCAGCCCCTTTGGACCTTTCAATGAGCAGTTCTTC.

The CDR3: CASSLGGAGGNEQYF. DNA for the CDR3: TGCGCCAGCAGCTTGGGTGGGGCAGGGGGCAACGAGCAGTACTTC. The chain combines TRBV5-1 with TRBJ2-7; 8 nucleotides match TRBD1. Trimming removed 0 bases from V and 5 bases from J; junction bases left unmatched: 7. Germline V CDR1 and CDR2: SGHRS, YFSETQ. CDR3 length: 15 amino acids.

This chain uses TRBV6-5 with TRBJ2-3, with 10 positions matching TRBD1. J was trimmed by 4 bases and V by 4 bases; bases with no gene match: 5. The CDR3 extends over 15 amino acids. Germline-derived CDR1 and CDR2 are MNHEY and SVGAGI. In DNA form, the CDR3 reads TGTGCCAGCAGTTCTCGGGACAGGGGCCCAGATACGCAGTATTTT. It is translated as CASSSRDRGPDTQYF.

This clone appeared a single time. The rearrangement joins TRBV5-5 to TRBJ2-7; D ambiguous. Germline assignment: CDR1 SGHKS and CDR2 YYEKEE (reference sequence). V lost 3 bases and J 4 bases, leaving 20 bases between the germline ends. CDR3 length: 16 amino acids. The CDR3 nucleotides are TGTGCCAGCAGCTCGGGTCAGCAGGAGATATTTTACGAGCAGTACTTC. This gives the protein CASSSGQQEIFYEQYF.

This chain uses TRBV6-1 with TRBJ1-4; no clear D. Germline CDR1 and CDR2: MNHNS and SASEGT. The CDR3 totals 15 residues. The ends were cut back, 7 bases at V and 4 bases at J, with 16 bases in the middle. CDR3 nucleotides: TGTGCCAGCACCATAACGAACAGCCTTAATGAAAAACTGTTTTTT. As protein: CASTITNSLNEKLFF.

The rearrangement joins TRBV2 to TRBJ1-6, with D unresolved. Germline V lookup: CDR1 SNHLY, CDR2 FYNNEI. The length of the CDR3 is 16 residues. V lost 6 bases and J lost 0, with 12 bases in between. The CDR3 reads CASRRTGISYNSPLHF. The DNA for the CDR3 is TGTGCCAGCAGGCGAACCGGGATCTCCTATAATTCACCCCTCCACTTT. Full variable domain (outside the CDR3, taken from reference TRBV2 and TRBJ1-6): EPEVTQTPSHQVTQMGQEVILRCVPISNHLYFYWYRQILGQKVEFLVSFYNNEISEKSEIFDDQFSVERPDGSNFTLKIRSTKLEDSAMYFCASRRTGISYNSPLHFGNGTRLTVT.

CDR3 loop: CASSLQGASEKLFF. CDR3 bases: TGTGCCAGCAGTTTACAGGGGGCGTCTGAAAAACTGTTTTTT. The gene calls are TRBV27 and TRBJ1-4, with 8 bases aligning to TRBD1. The CDR3 covers 14 residues. With 2 bases clipped from V and 7 bases from J, the junction kept 3 bases outside the gene matches. Germline V gene sequence: CDR1 MNHEY, CDR2 SMNVEV (reference sequence).

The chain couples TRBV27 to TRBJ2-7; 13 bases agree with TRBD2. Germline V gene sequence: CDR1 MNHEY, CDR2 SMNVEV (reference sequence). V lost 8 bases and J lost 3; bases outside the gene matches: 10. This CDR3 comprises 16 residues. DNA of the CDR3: TGTGCCAGCGGGACTAGCGGGACGGGGCGCCTCTACGAGCAGTACTTC. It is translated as CASGTSGTGRLYEQYF.

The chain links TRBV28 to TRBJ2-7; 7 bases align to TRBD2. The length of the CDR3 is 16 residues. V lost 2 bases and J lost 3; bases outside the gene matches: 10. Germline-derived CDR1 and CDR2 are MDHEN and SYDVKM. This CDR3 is CASSLGGRGVDYEQYF. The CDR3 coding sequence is TGTGCCAGCAGTTTAGGGGGGAGGGGAGTTGACTACGAGCAGTACTTC.

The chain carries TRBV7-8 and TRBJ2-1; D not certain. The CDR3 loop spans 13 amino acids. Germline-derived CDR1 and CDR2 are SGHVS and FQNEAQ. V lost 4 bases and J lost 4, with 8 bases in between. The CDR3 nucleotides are TGTGCCAGCAGCTCCGCGATATACAATGAGCAGTTCTTC. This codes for CASSSAIYNEQFF.

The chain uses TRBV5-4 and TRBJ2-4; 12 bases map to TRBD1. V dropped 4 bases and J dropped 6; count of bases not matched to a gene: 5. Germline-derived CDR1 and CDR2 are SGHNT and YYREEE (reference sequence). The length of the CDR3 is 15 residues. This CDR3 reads CASSRDRGQGNIQYF. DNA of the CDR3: TGTGCCAGCAGCCGGGACAGGGGGCAGGGAAACATTCAGTACTTC.

The CDR3, as DNA: TGTGCCAGCAGCGTAGGGGGACTGTCCCAAGAGACCCAGTACTTC. Translating gives CASSVGGLSQETQYF. The chain carries TRBV9 and TRBJ2-5; weak D call: TRBD2 (6 bases). Trimming took off 0 bases at V and 1 base at J, with 10 bases between the two ends. Germline CDR1 SGDLS, CDR2 YYNGEE. This CDR3 has 15 amino acids.

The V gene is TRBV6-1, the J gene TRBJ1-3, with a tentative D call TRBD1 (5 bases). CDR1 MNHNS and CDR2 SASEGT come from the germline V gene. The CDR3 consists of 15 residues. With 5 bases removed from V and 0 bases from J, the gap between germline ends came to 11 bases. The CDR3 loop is CASSTGLSSGNTIYF. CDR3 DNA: TGTGCCAGCAGTACGGGACTGAGCTCTGGAAACACCATATATTTT.

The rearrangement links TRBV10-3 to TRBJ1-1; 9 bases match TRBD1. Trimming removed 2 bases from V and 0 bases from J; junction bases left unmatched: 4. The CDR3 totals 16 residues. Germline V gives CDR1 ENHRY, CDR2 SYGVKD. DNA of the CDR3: TGTGCCATCAGTGAGCCAGGACAGGGGCTGAACACTGAAGCTTTCTTT. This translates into CAISEPGQGLNTEAFF.

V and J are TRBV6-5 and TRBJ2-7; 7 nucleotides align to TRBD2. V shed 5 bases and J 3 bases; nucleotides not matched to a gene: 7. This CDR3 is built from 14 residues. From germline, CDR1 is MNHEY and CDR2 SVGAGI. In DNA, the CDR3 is TGTGCCAGCAGTGAATGGGGGGAGGGCTACGAGCAGTACTTC. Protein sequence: CASSEWGEGYEQYF.